These 21 T cell receptor beta chains originate from one sample sequenced in a study of low-dose radiotherapy and immunotherapy resistance in tumors. Alpha- and beta-chain coverage of first-strand cDNA came from TRAV- and TRBV-specific primers. With a V-primer adapter and a constant-region primer, TCRs were amplified for 20 to 25 PCR cycles. TCRdb recomputed calls from the reads with MiXCR, one row per CDR3 protein. The table records more than 9,500 distinct CDR3 sequences, over 60% of them present only once. These TCRs come from a human donor with advanced metastatic prostate, ovarian, gallbladder or colorectal cancer (not recorded which). This table probably holds off-target reads from a library built for another chain.

This clonotype showed up just a few times. V usage is TRBV3-1 and J usage is TRBJ2-2; 10 bases align to TRBD2. The J segment lost 7 bases and the V segment lost 3 bases, leaving 11 bases of the junction unmatched. The CDR3 contains 17 residues. Germline lookup yields CDR1 LGHDT and CDR2 YNNKEL (reference sequence). CDR3 protein: CASSHDLAGEERGELFF. The CDR3 nucleotides read TGTGCCAGCAGCCATGATCTAGCGGGAGAGGAGCGCGGGGAGCTGTTTTTT.

The chain has TRBV10-3 and TRBJ2-1; 7 bases agree with TRBD1. The CDR3 is made up of 15 amino acids. V gave up 5 bases and J gave up 7 bases; unmatched junction bases: 11. CDR1 is ENHRY and CDR2 is SYGVKD in the germline V gene. Written as DNA, the CDR3 is TGTGCCATCAGTTCTGACAGGGCGAAAGGGAATGAGCAGTTCTTC. Amino acids: CAISSDRAKGNEQFF.

This sequence joins TRBV4-1 and TRBJ2-2; D is unresolved. The CDR3 sequence is 16 residues long. V was trimmed by 6 bases and J by 6 bases, leaving 20 bases between them. CDR1 and CDR2 (germline): MGHRA, YSYEKL. The CDR3 is CASSQSPALTAGELFF. DNA for the CDR3: TGCGCCAGCAGTCAATCTCCGGCTCTTACGGCCGGGGAGCTGTTTTTT.

CDR3 sequence: CASSSDRGNTGELFF. The CDR3 DNA follows: TGTGCCAGCAGCTCCGACAGGGGGAACACCGGGGAGCTGTTTTTT. The V and J genes are TRBV5-8 and TRBJ2-2; 8 nucleotides line up with TRBD1. V was clipped by 3 bases and J by 1 base; unmatched bases: 2. Germline V gene lookup returns CDR1 SGHTS and CDR2 YDEGEE. CDR3 length: 15 residues.

The chain recombines TRBV5-4 with TRBJ2-5; no clear D. Trimming removed 4 bases at V and 1 base at J, with 14 bases between. The germline gives CDR1 SGHNT, CDR2 YYREEE (reference sequence). This CDR3 is 15 amino acids long. The CDR3 DNA reads as TGTGCCAGCAGCCCGACCTCCAGCCCCCAAGAGACCCAGTACTTC. This gives the protein CASSPTSSPQETQYF.

The chain recombines TRBV12-3 or TRBV12-4 with TRBJ2-2; 9 nucleotides align to TRBD2. V was pared by 6 bases and J by 7 bases, with 15 bases of the junction left unmatched. The CDR3 runs 17 residues. The CDR3 bases are TGTGCCAGCAGCCGGGGTGGTGGGACTAGCATCGGCGGGGAGCTGTTTTTT. Protein: CASSRGGGTSIGGELFF.

V and J are TRBV4-3 and TRBJ1-5; 9 bases align to TRBD1. Germline values: CDR1 LGHNA, CDR2 YSLEER. The CDR3 spans 16 residues. Trimming removed 4 bases from V and 7 bases from J; junction bases left unmatched: 11. This CDR3 is CASSLMGQGFGQPQHF. The CDR3 DNA sequence: TGCGCCAGCAGCCTGATGGGACAGGGATTCGGGCAGCCCCAGCATTTT.

The chain links TRBV2 to TRBJ2-7, with 7 bases identical to TRBD1. Unmatched junction bases numbered 9, after V lost 7 bases and J lost 3 bases. Germline CDR1 reads SNHLY; CDR2 reads FYNNEI. The CDR3 totals 14 residues. The CDR3 coding sequence is TGTGCCAGCATTGATCAGACAGGGTACTACGAGCAGTACTTC. It specifies CASIDQTGYYEQYF. The full variable domain, rest sourced from reference TRBV2 and TRBJ2-7, is EPEVTQTPSHQVTQMGQEVILRCVPISNHLYFYWYRQILGQKVEFLVSFYNNEISEKSEIFDDQFSVERPDGSNFTLKIRSTKLEDSAMYFCASIDQTGYYEQYFGPGTRLTVT.

V is TRBV12-3 or TRBV12-4 and J is TRBJ1-2, with TRBD1 matching 9 bases. Trimming at V came to 6 bases and at J to 9 bases, leaving 8 bases not matched to a gene. The CDR3 extends over 13 amino acids. The CDR3 region has the DNA TGTGCCAGCAGGCAGACAGGGGGGAGAAGCTACACCTTC. Residues: CASRQTGGRSYTF.

This rearrangement joins TRBV7-2 to TRBJ2-2; the D is unclear. Germline CDR1 SGHTA, CDR2 FQGNSA. The CDR3 spans 15 residues. The ends were cut back, 2 bases at V and 0 bases at J, with 7 bases in the middle. The chain's CDR3 is CASSLSLANTGELFF. CDR3 sequence (DNA): TGTGCCAGCAGCTTAAGTCTGGCGAACACCGGGGAGCTGTTTTTT.

The V call is TRBV6-1, the J call TRBJ2-2, with TRBD1 identical over 8 bases. The CDR3 totals 15 residues. The junction had 5 bases not matched to a gene; V was cut back by 4 bases and J by 4 bases. CDR1 is MNHNS, CDR2 SASEGT, per germline. CDR3 sequence: CASSATGERTGELFF. CDR3 bases: TGTGCCAGCAGTGCGACAGGGGAGCGCACCGGGGAGCTGTTTTTT.

This chain uses TRBV28 with TRBJ2-7, with D perhaps matching TRBD1 (5 bases). Trimming shortened V by 2 bases and J by 0 bases, and 11 bases separated the two germline ends. This CDR3 spans 15 amino acids. Germline V CDR1 and CDR2: MDHEN, SYDVKM. CDR3 region: CASSLPQGRSYEQYF. CDR3 DNA: TGTGCCAGCAGTTTACCCCAGGGCCGCTCCTACGAGCAGTACTTC.

The chain's CDR3 is CAISESGGRNTEAFF. DNA for the CDR3: TGTGCCATCAGTGAGTCGGGGGGTAGGAACACTGAAGCTTTCTTT. J is TRBJ1-1 and V is TRBV10-3; tentatively, D is TRBD1 (5 bases). The length of the CDR3 is 15 residues. Germline CDR1 ENHRY, CDR2 SYGVKD. V lost 0 bases and J 1 base, leaving 9 bases between the germline ends.

The chain couples TRBV30 to TRBJ2-7; the D gene is possibly TRBD1 (6 bases). Trimming removed 3 bases from V and 1 base from J, with 10 bases in between. The CDR3 length is 13 residues. Germline-derived CDR1 and CDR2 are GTSNPN and SVGIG (reference sequence). The CDR3 DNA follows: TGTGCCTGGAGACTCCAGGGGTCCTACGAGCAGTACTTC. Amino acids: CAWRLQGSYEQYF. Based on the CDR3 plus reference TRBV30 and TRBJ2-7, the full variable domain is SQTIHQWPATLVQPVGSPLSLECTVEGTSNPNLYWYRQAAGRGLQLLFYSVGIGQISSEVPQNLSASRPQDRQFILSSKKLLLSDSGFYLCAWRLQGSYEQYFGPGTRLTVT.

The chain is built from TRBV28 and TRBJ2-2; 8 bases match TRBD1. Germline V gene lookup returns CDR1 MDHEN and CDR2 SYDVKM. J lost 2 bases, V lost 7 bases, and 3 bases had no gene match. The CDR3 is 14 amino acids. The CDR3 protein is CASITGGNTGELFF. In DNA, the CDR3 is TGTGCCAGCATAACAGGGGGTAACACCGGGGAGCTGTTTTTT. The whole variable domain, filled in from reference TRBV28 and TRBJ2-2, reads DVKVTQSSRYLVKRTGEKVFLECVQDMDHENMFWYRQDPGLGLRLIYFSYDVKMKEKGDIPEGYSVSREKKERFSLILESASTNQTSMYLCASITGGNTGELFFGEGSRLTVL.

In the case of this clonotype: The junction departs from germline at one end; a sequencing error may be responsible. The V and J genes are TRBV5-3 and TRBJ2-5; TRBD2 aligns across 9 bases. TRBV5-3 is an ORF, and what it does is uncertain. This CDR3 is 15 amino acids long. The CDR3 loop reads CASSSQREVKETQYF. The CDR3 coding sequence is TGTGCCAGCAGCTCGCAGCGGGAGGTAAAAGAGACCCAGTACTTC.

This clonotype was seen only a few times. V and J are TRBV9 and TRBJ2-3, with D unclear. Germline V gives CDR1 SGDLS, CDR2 YYNGEE. This CDR3 spans 14 amino acids. The germline V and J ends were trimmed by 4 bases and 4 bases, with 13 bases remaining between them. The CDR3 is CASSSDPHADTQYF. CDR3 nucleotide sequence: TGTGCCAGCAGCTCGGACCCTCACGCAGATACGCAGTATTTT.

V is TRBV4-1 and J is TRBJ2-3, with a tentative D call TRBD2 (5 bases). CDR3 length: 15 amino acids. Germline V gene lookup returns CDR1 MGHRA and CDR2 YSYEKL. The germline V and J ends were trimmed by 1 base and 2 bases, with 10 bases remaining between them. The CDR3 reads CASSQGRGVTDTQYF. The DNA for the CDR3 is TGCGCCAGCAGCCAAGGACGGGGAGTCACAGATACGCAGTATTTT.

This clonotype was seen only a few times. The rearrangement links TRBV13 to TRBJ2-1; TRBD2 might be the D (7 bases). Deletions cut 7 bases from V and 1 base from J, with 14 bases between. In germline, CDR1 is PRHDT, CDR2 FYEKMQ (reference sequence). The CDR3 runs 15 residues. The DNA for the CDR3 is TGTGCCAGCAACTCCGGGGGGCGATCCTACAATGAGCAGTTCTTC. Translated: CASNSGGRSYNEQFF.

V and J are TRBV19 and TRBJ2-7; TRBD2 matches 10 bases. CDR3 length: 16 residues. The trim removed 1 base at V and 4 bases at J, leaving 7 bases unmatched. Per germline, CDR1 LNHDA and CDR2 SQIVND (reference sequence). CDR3 sequence (DNA): TGTGCCAGTAGTATAGCAGCGGCTAGCGGGAGTTACGAGCAGTACTTC. It specifies CASSIAAASGSYEQYF.

Concerning this clonotype itself: One junction end does not reproduce the germline sequence, and a read error may be involved. This rearrangement joins TRBV13 to TRBJ1-1, with D uncertain. CDR3 length: 14 residues. Germline lookup yields CDR1 PRHDT and CDR2 FYEKMQ (reference sequence). CDR3 coding DNA: TGTGCAATGAGAATTACCTCAGGAACCTACAAATACATCTTT. It yields the protein CAMRITSGTYKYIF.